This TCR beta chain was documented in a study of T cell changes during pregnancy in multiple sclerosis. Germline V gene data show CDR1 as SGHRS and CDR2 as YFSETQ. The CDR3 is 14 residues long. After removal of 5 bases from V and 1 base from J, the junction contained 4 bases not matched to a gene. Sequencing was performed with immunoSEQ multiplex PCR; in TCRdb, only in-frame clones are kept and a portion is missing. This sample has tens of thousands of clones, with roughly 90% found just once. The chain carries TRBV5-1 and TRBJ2-3; 7 bases agree with TRBD1. The sequence was obtained from a female donor with multiple sclerosis, enrolled in a pregnancy study. Sequencing was performed on CD8+ T cells from peripheral blood mononuclear cells, taken after pregnancy. The CDR3 DNA reads TGCGCCAGCAGTACAGGGGATGGCACAGATACGCAGTATTTT. Translated, it gives CASSTGDGTDTQYF. The full variable domain, rest sourced from reference TRBV5-1 and TRBJ2-3, is KAGVTQTPRYLIKTRGQQVTLSCSPISGHRSVSWYQQTPGQGLQFLFEYFSETQRNKGNFPGRFSGRQFSNSRSEMNVSTLELGDSALYLCASSTGDGTDTQYFGPGTRLTVL.